This T cell receptor beta chain was profiled in a study of blood T cell repertoires in COVID-19. Study-level information: COVID-19 samples, acute and convalescent, were from the United States, Italy and Spain. Sources were T cells, B-cell-depleted T cells, or PBMCs; the material itself was cDNA or gDNA.

In the authors' workflow: From reference gene primer amplification, estimates of nucleated cell counts were derived. Using immunoSEQ multiplex PCR, the repertoire was profiled, and TCRdb retains in-frame clones only, with some absent. D and trimming were read from the DNA, whereas the V and J calls and clone size are those reported in that table. The sample has tens of thousands of clones; roughly 90% are singletons. V lost 0 bases and J 1 base, leaving 16 bases between the germline ends. CDR1 and CDR2 (germline): LGHNA, YNFKEQ. This CDR3 spans 18 amino acids. The specimen sequenced was peripheral blood. This chain joins TRBV4-2 and TRBJ2-1, with D possibly matching TRBD1 (5 bases). The sequence derives from a human donor in a cohort sampled during active COVID-19. CDR3 coding DNA: TGTGCCAGCAGCCAAGAGGGGCCAGAGCTCGGGTCCTACAATGAGCAGTTCTTC. Translation gives CASSQEGPELGSYNEQFF.